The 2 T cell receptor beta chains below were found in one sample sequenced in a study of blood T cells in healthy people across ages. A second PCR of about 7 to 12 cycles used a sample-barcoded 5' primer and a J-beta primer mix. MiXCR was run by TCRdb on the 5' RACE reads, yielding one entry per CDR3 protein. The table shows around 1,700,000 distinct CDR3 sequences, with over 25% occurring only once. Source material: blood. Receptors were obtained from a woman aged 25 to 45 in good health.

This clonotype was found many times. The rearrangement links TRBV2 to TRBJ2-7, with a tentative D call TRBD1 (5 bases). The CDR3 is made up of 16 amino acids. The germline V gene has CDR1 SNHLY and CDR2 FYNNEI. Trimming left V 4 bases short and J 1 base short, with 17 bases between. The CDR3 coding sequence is TGTGCCAGCAGTGGCGCCAGGGATGGCCAATCCTACGAGCAGTACTTC. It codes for CASSGARDGQSYEQYF.

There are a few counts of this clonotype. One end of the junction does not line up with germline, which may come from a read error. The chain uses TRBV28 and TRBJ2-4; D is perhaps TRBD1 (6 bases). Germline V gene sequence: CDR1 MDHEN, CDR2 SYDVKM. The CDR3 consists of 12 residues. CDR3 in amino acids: CTSSFRGGIQYF. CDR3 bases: TGTACCAGCAGTTTCAGAGGGGGCATTCAGTACTTC.